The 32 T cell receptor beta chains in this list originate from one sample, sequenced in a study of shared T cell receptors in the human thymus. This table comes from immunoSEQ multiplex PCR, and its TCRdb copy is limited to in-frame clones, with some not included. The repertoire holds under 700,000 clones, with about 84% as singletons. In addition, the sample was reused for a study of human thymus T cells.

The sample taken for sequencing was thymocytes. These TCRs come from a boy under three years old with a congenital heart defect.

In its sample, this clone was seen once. CDR3 nucleotide sequence: TGTGCCAGCAGTACCCCCCCGGGGGGGACCTACGAGCAGTACTTC. The encoded protein is CASSTPPGGTYEQYF. V and J are TRBV27 and TRBJ2-7; 8 positions match TRBD2. CDR3 length: 15 residues. V gave up 5 bases and J gave up 2 bases; unmatched junction bases: 8. Germline values: CDR1 MNHEY, CDR2 SMNVEV (reference sequence).

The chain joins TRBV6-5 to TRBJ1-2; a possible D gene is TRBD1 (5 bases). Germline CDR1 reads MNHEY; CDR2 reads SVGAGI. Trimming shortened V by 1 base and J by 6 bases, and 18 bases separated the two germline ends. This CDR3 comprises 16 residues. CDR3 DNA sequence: TGTGCCAGCAGTTACTTCTGGGCAGGGAACGATAATGGCTACACCTTC. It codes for CASSYFWAGNDNGYTF.

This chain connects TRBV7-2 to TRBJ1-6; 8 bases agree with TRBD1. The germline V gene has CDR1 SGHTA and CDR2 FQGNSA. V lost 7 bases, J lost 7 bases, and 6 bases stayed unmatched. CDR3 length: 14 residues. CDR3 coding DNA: TGTGCCAGCACCTCGACAGGGGAAAATTCACCCCTCCACTTT. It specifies CASTSTGENSPLHF.

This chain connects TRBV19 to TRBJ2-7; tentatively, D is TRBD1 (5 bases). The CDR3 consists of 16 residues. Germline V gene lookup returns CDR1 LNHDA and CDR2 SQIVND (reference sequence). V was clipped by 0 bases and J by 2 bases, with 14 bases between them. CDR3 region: CASSIEGAGPTYEQYF. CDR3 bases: TGTGCCAGTAGTATAGAAGGAGCAGGGCCTACCTACGAGCAGTACTTC.

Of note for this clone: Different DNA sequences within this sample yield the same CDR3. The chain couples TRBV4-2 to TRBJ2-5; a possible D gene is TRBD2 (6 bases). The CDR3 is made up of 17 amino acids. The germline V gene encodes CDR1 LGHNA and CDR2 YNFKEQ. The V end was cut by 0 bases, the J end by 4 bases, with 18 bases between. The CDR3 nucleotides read TGTGCCAGCAGCCAAGACAAGACTAGTGGGAGAGGAGAGACCCAGTACTTC. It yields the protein CASSQDKTSGRGETQYF.

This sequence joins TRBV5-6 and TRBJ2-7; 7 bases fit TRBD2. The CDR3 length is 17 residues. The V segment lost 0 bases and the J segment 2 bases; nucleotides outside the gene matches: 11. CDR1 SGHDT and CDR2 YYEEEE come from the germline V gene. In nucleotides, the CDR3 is TGTGCCAGCAGCTTGGGATGGTACGGGAGGCCCACCTACGAGCAGTACTTC. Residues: CASSLGWYGRPTYEQYF.

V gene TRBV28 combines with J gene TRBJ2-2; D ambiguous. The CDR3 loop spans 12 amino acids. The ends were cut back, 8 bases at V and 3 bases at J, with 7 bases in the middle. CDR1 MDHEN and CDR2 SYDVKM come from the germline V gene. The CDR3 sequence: CASLSDTGELFF. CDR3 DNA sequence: TGTGCCAGCCTCTCGGACACCGGGGAGCTGTTTTTT.

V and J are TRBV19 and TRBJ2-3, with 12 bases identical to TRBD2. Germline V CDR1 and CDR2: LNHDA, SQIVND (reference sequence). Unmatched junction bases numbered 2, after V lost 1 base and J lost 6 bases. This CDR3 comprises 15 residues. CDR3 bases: TGTGCCAGTAGTATAGGGACTAGCGGGACCGATACGCAGTATTTT. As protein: CASSIGTSGTDTQYF.

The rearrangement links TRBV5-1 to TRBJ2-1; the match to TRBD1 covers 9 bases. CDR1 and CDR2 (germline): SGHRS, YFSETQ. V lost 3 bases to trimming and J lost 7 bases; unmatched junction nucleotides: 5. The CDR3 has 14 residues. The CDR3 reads CASSSGQGKNEQFF. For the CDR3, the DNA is TGCGCCAGCAGCTCGGGACAGGGAAAAAATGAGCAGTTCTTC. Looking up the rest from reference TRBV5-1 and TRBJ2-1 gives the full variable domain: KAGVTQTPRYLIKTRGQQVTLSCSPISGHRSVSWYQQTPGQGLQFLFEYFSETQRNKGNFPGRFSGRQFSNSRSEMNVSTLELGDSALYLCASSSGQGKNEQFFGPGTRLTVL.

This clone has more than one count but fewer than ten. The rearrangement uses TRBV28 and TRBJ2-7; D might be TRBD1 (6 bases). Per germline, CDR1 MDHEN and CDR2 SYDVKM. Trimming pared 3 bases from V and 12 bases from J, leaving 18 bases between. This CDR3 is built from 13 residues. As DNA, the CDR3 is TGTGCCAGCAGTTTTTCGGACAGTGGGAATCGGTACTTC. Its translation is CASSFSDSGNRYF.

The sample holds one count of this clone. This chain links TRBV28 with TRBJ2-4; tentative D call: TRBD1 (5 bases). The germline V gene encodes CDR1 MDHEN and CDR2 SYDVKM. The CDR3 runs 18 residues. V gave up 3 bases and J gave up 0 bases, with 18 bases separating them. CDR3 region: CASSLHWPTGVAKNIQYF. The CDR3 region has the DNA TGTGCCAGCAGTTTGCATTGGCCCACAGGCGTAGCCAAAAACATTCAGTACTTC.

The CDR3 loop is CASSQDEGAKRGTQYF. CDR3 coding DNA: TGCGCCAGCAGCCAAGATGAAGGGGCCAAAAGAGGTACGCAGTATTTT. The rearrangement links TRBV4-3 to TRBJ2-3; D is perhaps TRBD1 (5 bases). V was cut by 0 bases and J by 8 bases, with 18 bases left in between. This CDR3 has 16 amino acids. The germline CDR1 and CDR2 sequences are LGHNA and YSLEER.

The CDR3 bases are TGTGCCAGCAGCTTAGTTTCCTCCTCTGAGACCCAGTACTTC. Residues: CASSLVSSSETQYF. The chain recombines TRBV7-9 with TRBJ2-5, with no clear D. CDR3 size: 14 residues. CDR1 is SEHNR and CDR2 is FQNEAQ in the germline V gene (reference sequence). With 1 base removed from V and 5 bases from J, the gap between germline ends came to 11 bases. Full variable domain (outside the CDR3, taken from reference TRBV7-9 and TRBJ2-5): DTGVSQNPRHKITKRGQNVTFRCDPISEHNRLYWYRQTLGQGPEFLTYFQNEAQLEKSRLLSDRFSAERPKGSFSTLEIQRTEQGDSAMYLCASSLVSSSETQYFGPGTRLLVL.

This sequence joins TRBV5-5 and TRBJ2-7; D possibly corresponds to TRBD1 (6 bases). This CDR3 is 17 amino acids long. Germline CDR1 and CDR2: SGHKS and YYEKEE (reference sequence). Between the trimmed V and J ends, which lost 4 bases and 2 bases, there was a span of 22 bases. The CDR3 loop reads CASSGGRGRGFAYEQYF. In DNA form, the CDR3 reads TGTGCCAGCAGCGGGGGACGGGGAAGGGGGTTCGCCTACGAGCAGTACTTC.

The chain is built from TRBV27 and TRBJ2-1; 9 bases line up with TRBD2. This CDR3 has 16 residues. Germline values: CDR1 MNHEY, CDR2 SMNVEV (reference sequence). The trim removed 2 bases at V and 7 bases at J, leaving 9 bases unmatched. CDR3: CASSLSWGGLANEQFF. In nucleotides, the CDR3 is TGTGCCAGCAGTTTAAGTTGGGGGGGACTAGCAAATGAGCAGTTCTTC.

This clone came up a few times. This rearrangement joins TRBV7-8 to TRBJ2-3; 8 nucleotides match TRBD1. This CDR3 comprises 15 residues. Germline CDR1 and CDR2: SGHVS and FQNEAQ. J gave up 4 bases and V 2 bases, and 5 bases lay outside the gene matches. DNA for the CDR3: TGTGCCAGCAGCTTAAGGGACAGGATCGCAGATACGCAGTATTTT. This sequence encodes CASSLRDRIADTQYF. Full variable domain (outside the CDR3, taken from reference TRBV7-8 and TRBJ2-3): GAGVSQSPRYKVAKRGQDVALRCDPISGHVSLFWYQQALGQGPEFLTYFQNEAQLDKSGLPSDRFFAERPEGSVSTLKIQRTQQEDSAVYLCASSLRDRIADTQYFGPGTRLTVL.

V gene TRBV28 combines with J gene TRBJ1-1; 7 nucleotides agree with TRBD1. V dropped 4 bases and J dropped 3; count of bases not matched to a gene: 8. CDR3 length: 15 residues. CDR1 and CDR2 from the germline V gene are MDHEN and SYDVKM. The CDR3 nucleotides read TGTGCCAGCAGTTCCCCCCCAGGGGGTGACACTGAAGCTTTCTTT. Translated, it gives CASSSPPGGDTEAFF.

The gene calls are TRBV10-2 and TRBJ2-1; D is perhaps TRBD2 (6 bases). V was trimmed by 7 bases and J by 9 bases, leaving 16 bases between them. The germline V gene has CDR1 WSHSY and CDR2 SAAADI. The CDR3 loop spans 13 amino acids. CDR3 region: CASTGEVYGEQFF. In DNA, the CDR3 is TGCGCCAGCACGGGGGAGGTGTACGGTGAGCAGTTCTTC.

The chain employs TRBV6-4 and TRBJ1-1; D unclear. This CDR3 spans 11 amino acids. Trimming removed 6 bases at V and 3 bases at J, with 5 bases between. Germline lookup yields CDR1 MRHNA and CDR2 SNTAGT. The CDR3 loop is CASREHTEAFF. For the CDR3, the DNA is TGTGCCAGCAGGGAGCACACTGAAGCTTTCTTT.

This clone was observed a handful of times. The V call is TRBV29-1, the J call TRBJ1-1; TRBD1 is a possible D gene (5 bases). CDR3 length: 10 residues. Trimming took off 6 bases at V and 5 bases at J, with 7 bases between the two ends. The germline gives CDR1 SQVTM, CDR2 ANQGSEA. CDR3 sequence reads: CSVGGTEAFF. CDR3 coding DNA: TGCAGCGTGGGGGGGACTGAAGCTTTCTTT.

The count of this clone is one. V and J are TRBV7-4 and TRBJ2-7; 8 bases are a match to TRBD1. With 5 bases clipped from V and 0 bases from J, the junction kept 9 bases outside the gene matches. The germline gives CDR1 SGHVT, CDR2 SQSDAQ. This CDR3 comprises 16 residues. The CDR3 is CASSPPPDRVSYEQYF. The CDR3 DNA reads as TGTGCCAGCAGCCCCCCCCCGGACAGGGTCTCCTACGAGCAGTACTTC.

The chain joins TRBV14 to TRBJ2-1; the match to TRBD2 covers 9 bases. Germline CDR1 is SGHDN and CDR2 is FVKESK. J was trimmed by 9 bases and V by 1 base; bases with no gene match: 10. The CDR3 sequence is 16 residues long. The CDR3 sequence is CASSQGGGRALGEQFF. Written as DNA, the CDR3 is TGTGCCAGCAGCCAAGGTGGCGGGAGGGCCCTCGGTGAGCAGTTCTTC.

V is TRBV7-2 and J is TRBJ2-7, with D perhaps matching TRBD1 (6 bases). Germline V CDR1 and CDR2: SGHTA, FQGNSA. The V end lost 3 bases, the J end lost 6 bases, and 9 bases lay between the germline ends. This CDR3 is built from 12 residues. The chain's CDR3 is CASSFDRSEQYF. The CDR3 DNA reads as TGTGCCAGCAGCTTCGACAGGAGCGAGCAGTACTTC.

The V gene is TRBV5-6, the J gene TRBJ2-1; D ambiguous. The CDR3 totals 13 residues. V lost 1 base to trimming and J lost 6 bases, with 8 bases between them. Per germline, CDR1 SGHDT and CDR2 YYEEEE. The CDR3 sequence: CASSLLLLNEQFF. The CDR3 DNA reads TGTGCCAGCAGCTTGTTACTCCTCAATGAGCAGTTCTTC.

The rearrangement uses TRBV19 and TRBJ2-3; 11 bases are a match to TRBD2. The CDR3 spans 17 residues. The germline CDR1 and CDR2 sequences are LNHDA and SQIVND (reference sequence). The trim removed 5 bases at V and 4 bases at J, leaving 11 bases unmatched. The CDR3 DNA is TGTGCCAGTAGTCTCCCCCGGGTAGCGGGAGGGCCAGATACGCAGTATTTT. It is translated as CASSLPRVAGGPDTQYF.

The CDR3 region has the DNA TGCAGCGTTGTCCCCAATACGCAGTATTTT. It specifies CSVVPNTQYF. The chain recombines TRBV29-1 with TRBJ2-3, with D uncertain. The CDR3 sequence is 10 residues long. The germline V gene has CDR1 SQVTM and CDR2 ANQGSEA. V lost 4 bases and J lost 7, with 6 bases in between.

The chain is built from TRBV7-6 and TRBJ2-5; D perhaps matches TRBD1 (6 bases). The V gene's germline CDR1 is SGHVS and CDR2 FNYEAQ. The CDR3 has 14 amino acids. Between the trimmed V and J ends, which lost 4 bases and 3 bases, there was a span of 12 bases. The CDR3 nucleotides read TGTGCCAGCAGCTATGGGACAATTAAAGAGACCCAGTACTTC. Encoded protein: CASSYGTIKETQYF.

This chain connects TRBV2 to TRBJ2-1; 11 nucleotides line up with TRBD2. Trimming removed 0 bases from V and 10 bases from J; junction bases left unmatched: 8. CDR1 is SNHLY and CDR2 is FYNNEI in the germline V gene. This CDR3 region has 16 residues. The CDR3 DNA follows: TGTGCCAGCAGTGAAGCCTTAGCGGGAGGGTCACCCGAGCAGTTCTTC. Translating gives CASSEALAGGSPEQFF.

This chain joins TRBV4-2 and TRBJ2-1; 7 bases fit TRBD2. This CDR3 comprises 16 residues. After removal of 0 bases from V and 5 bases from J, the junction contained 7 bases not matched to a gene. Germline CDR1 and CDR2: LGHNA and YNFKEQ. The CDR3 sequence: CASSQDSSGKHNEQFF. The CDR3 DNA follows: TGTGCCAGCAGCCAAGACTCAAGCGGGAAGCACAATGAGCAGTTCTTC.

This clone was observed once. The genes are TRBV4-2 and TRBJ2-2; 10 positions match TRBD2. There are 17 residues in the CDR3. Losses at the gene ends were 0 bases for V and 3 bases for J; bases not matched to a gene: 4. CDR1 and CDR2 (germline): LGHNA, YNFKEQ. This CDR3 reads CASSQDRSGRDTGELFF. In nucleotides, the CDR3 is TGTGCCAGCAGCCAAGATAGGAGCGGGAGGGACACCGGGGAGCTGTTTTTT.

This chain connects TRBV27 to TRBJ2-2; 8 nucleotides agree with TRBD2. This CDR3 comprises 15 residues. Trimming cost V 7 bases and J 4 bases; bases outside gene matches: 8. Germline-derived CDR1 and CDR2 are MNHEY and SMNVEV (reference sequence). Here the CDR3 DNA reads TGTGCCAGCACAGCGGGGGACTATCTCACCGGGGAGCTGTTTTTT. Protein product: CASTAGDYLTGELFF.

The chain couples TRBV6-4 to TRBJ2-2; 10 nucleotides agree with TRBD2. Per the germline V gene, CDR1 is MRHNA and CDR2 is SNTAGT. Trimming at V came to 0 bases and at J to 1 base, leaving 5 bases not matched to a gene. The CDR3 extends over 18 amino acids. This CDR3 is CASSDSIWTSGNTGELFF. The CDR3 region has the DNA TGTGCCAGCAGTGACTCAATTTGGACTAGCGGGAACACCGGGGAGCTGTTTTTT.